This is a list of T cell receptor beta chains from one sample in a study of OX40 agonist ivuxolimab in advanced cancers. Assay: immunoSEQ multiplex PCR; the TCRdb copy retains only in-frame clones and omits some. The table records 65,000 to 85,000 clones, around 90% of them present only once. The sample in question was CD4+ or CD8+ T cells sorted from blood, obtained in a trial of the OX40 agonist ivuxolimab. Receptors were obtained from an adult with an advanced solid tumor such as melanoma, head and neck, liver or kidney cancer. Each CDR3 is given with its conserved first and last residue. The D gene is left open where the match is weak. Where a row states a size, it is once, few, many or the class of an expanded clone; other rows omit it.

TRBV10-3	-	TRBJ1-1	-	TGTGCCACCACCGGGACGGAGAACACTGAAGCTTTCTTT	CATTGTENTEAFF
TRBV6-5	-	TRBJ2-4	TRBD1	TGTGCCAGCACGCAGGGGGCGGGCAAAAACATTCAGTACTTC	CASTQGAGKNIQYF
TRBV5-4	few	TRBJ2-1	TRBD1	TGTGCCAGCAGCGACTCCACAGGGGCTCAGTTCGGTGAGCAGTTCTTC	CASSDSTGAQFGEQFF
TRBV4-3	-	TRBJ1-5	TRBD1	TGCGCCAGCAGCCAAGAAAGGGGACAGTATAATCAGCCCCAGCATTTT	CASSQERGQYNQPQHF
TRBV23-1	-	TRBJ2-4	-	TGCGCCAGCAGTCATATAAGACAGTCCCTAGCCAAAAACATTCAGTACTTC	CASSHIRQSLAKNIQYF
TRBV18	-	TRBJ2-5	-	TGTGCCAGCTCAAGACAGTTGGAGACCCAGTACTTC	CASSRQLETQYF
TRBV4-2	-	TRBJ2-3	TRBD2	TGTGCCAGCAGCCAAGTGGGTAGCGGGGGATCTAGCACAGATACGCAGTATTTT	CASSQVGSGGSSTDTQYF
TRBV18	-	TRBJ1-1	TRBD1	TGTGCCAGCTCACCAGCACATAGGACAGGGGGGAACACTGAAGCTTTCTTT	CASSPAHRTGGNTEAFF
TRBV7-2	-	TRBJ1-2	TRBD1	TGTGCCAGCAGCTTAGATTGGACAGGGTACTATGGCTACACCTTC	CASSLDWTGYYGYTF
TRBV5-1	-	TRBJ1-1	TRBD1	TGCGCCAGCAGCCCCAAGGGACAGGGCGACACTGAGGCTTTCTTT	CASSPKGQGDTEAFF
TRBV7-3	-	TRBJ1-6	TRBD1	TGTGCCAGCAGCGACAGGGAGGGCTCCTATAATTCACCCCTCCACTTT	CASSDREGSYNSPLHF
TRBV10-2	-	TRBJ1-1	TRBD1	TGCGCCAGCAGTGAGGCGTTACAGGGGAGTCGTGAAGCTTTCTTT	CASSEALQGSREAFF
TRBV19	-	TRBJ1-2	-	TGTGCCAGTAGTATTTCCGGACCGAACTATGGCTACACCTTC	CASSISGPNYGYTF
TRBV30	few	TRBJ1-5	-	TGTGCCTGGAGTGTGACAGAAGGCCAGCCCCAGCATTTT	CAWSVTEGQPQHF
TRBV5-3	-	TRBJ1-1	TRBD1	TGTGCCAGAAGCTTCACCGGGACAGGGAACACTGAAGCTTTCTTT	CARSFTGTGNTEAFF
TRBV6-5	-	TRBJ1-4	-	TGTGCCAGCAGCTCCGGGGCAACGAATGAAAAACTGTTTTTT	CASSSGATNEKLFF
TRBV14	-	TRBJ2-1	-	TGTGCCAGCAGCCAAGAAGTTGGGGCCTACAATGAGCAGTTCTTC	CASSQEVGAYNEQFF
TRBV18	-	TRBJ2-3	TRBD1	TGTGCCAGCTCACACTTTGAAACAGGGGGCGGTGGCACAGATACGCAGTATTTT	CASSHFETGGGGTDTQYF
TRBV5-1	once	TRBJ2-1	TRBD1	TGCGCCAGCAGCCCAACGACAGGGTTCGAGCAGTTCTTC	CASSPTTGFEQFF
TRBV28	-	TRBJ1-2	-	TGTGCCAGCAGTTTTCTGGAGGTGGGGGGATACACCTTC	CASSFLEVGGYTF
TRBV19	few	TRBJ1-4	-	TGTGCCAGTGGGGAACAGGGAGGCGTTAAAAAACTGTTTTTT	CASGEQGGVKKLFF
TRBV29-1	-	TRBJ1-2	-	TGCAGCGCCGGACAGACGACCGGCTACACCTTC	CSAGQTTGYTF
TRBV2	-	TRBJ1-6	-	TGTGCCAGCAGTGAAGGAAAGGGGCCCTATAATTCACCCCTCCACTTT	CASSEGKGPYNSPLHF
TRBV28	-	TRBJ2-2	-	TGTGCCGGAAAAGGGGGGGGGCCGGACACCGGGGAGCTGTTTTTT	CAGKGGGPDTGELFF
TRBV5-6	-	TRBJ1-6	-	TGTGCCAGCGGTAGCTCGGGGGGGGGAAGATCACCCCTCCACTTT	CASGSSGGGRSPLHF
TRBV28	-	TRBJ1-2	TRBD1	TGTGCCAGCAGCCGAGGGGGGACAGGGCCGTCTAACTATGGCTACACCTTC	CASSRGGTGPSNYGYTF
TRBV7-2	-	TRBJ2-3	TRBD1	TGTGCCAGCAGCGTTGCCGGGACAGGGGGGGCAGATACGCAGTATTTT	CASSVAGTGGADTQYF
TRBV6-1	-	TRBJ1-1	TRBD1	TGTGCCAGCAGTGTGACAGGGGGAAGCACTGAAGCTTTCTTT	CASSVTGGSTEAFF
TRBV5-5	-	TRBJ1-1	-	TGTGCCAGCAGCTTAACAGGTATGAACACTGAAGCTTTCTTT	CASSLTGMNTEAFF
TRBV15	-	TRBJ1-5	-	TGTGCCACCAGCAGAGATAGGCGAGATCAGCCCCAGCATTTT	CATSRDRRDQPQHF
TRBV7-2	once	TRBJ1-1	-	TGTGCCAGCAGTCGAAGGGCGGACACTGAAGCTTTCTTT	CASSRRADTEAFF
TRBV9	-	TRBJ2-6	-	TGTGCCAGCAGCGTAGCAGGGCCCGGGGCCAACGTCCTGACTTTC	CASSVAGPGANVLTF
TRBV19	-	TRBJ1-1	-	TGTGCCAGTAGTGTGGGTGAAGGGCAAGCTTTCTTT	CASSVGEGQAFF
TRBV28	-	TRBJ2-7	-	TGTGCCAGCAAGGGTGGCTTTTCCACCACAGAGTACTTC	CASKGGFSTTEYF